Listed here are 5 T cell receptor beta chains from one sample, sequenced in a study of shared clonotypes between healthy human individuals. The protocol was immunoSEQ multiplex PCR, while the TCRdb copy is restricted to in-frame clones and leaves out a portion. The data contain 950,000 to 1,100,000 clones, roughly 74% of them seen just once; the ten biggest clones take up roughly 0.57%. Sequences were obtained from memory CD4+ T cells from PBMCs. Specified subset: CD45RA-negative fraction. Every receptor here comes from a man in his late teens or twenties in good health. Some clones in this sample may be carry-over from other donors' samples.

J is TRBJ2-5 and V is TRBV25-1; 10 bases are shared with TRBD1. The CDR3 covers 15 residues. V lost 5 bases and J lost 4; bases outside the gene matches: 7. Looked up from germline, CDR1 is MGHDK and CDR2 is SYGVNS. The CDR3 here is CASSKIGQGGETQYF. The CDR3 coding sequence is TGTGCCAGCAGTAAAATAGGACAGGGGGGAGAGACCCAGTACTTC. Variable domain in full (rest from reference TRBV25-1 and TRBJ2-5): EADIYQTPRYLVIGTGKKITLECSQTMGHDKMYWYQQDPGMELHLIHYSYGVNSTEKGDLSSESTVSRIRTEHFPLTLESARPSHTSQYLCASSKIGQGGETQYFGPGTRLLVL.

This clone was seen more than once but under ten times. The gene calls are TRBV6-4 and TRBJ2-5, with TRBD2 matching 7 bases. V dropped 6 bases and J dropped 7; count of bases not matched to a gene: 29. The germline V gene encodes CDR1 MRHNA and CDR2 SNTAGT. The CDR3 covers 20 residues. The CDR3 spells CASSPTRTSPGRGRRGTQYF. The CDR3 DNA is TGTGCCAGCAGCCCTACCCGGACTAGTCCCGGTCGAGGTCGAAGGGGGACCCAGTACTTC.

The chain has TRBV10-3 and TRBJ1-2; D gene ambiguous. The ends were cut back, 3 bases at V and 5 bases at J, with 10 bases in the middle. The germline gives CDR1 ENHRY, CDR2 SYGVKD. The CDR3 is made up of 13 amino acids. The CDR3 reads CAISDQTLYGYTF. The DNA of the CDR3 is TGTGCCATCAGTGATCAGACCCTTTATGGCTACACCTTC.

This chain joins TRBV5-4 and TRBJ2-2, with TRBD2 matching over 11 bases. The CDR3 extends over 16 amino acids. With 0 bases clipped from V and 4 bases from J, the junction kept 2 bases outside the gene matches. The germline V gene has CDR1 SGHNT and CDR2 YYREEE (reference sequence). CDR3 amino acids: CASSLGSGRGTGELFF. The CDR3 nucleotides read TGTGCCAGCAGCTTGGGTAGCGGGAGGGGCACCGGGGAGCTGTTTTTT.

This rearrangement joins TRBV2 to TRBJ2-7; 12 bases are a match to TRBD2. This CDR3 has 15 amino acids. Trimming cost V 4 bases and J 7 bases; bases outside gene matches: 8. Germline CDR1 SNHLY, CDR2 FYNNEI. CDR3 in amino acids: CASSGTSGIPNEQYF. The CDR3 DNA reads TGTGCCAGCAGTGGGACTAGCGGGATCCCTAATGAGCAGTACTTC.